This TCR beta chain was identified in a study of identical twins. Study outcomes and limitations: Among beta out-of-frame sequences, excess sharing between twins appeared weaker. High-abundance cord blood beta clonotypes had fewer insertions; memory repertoires showed none.

TCRdb processed the 5' RACE reads anew with MiXCR; each CDR3 protein has one entry. Of under 250,000 distinct CDR3 sequences listed, 6% to 9% were seen once; the top ten hold 1.9%. This clonotype was picked up many times. Antigen unknown. Healthy Caucasians provided all donations. These sequences were also reported in another study, on yellow fever vaccine responses in identical twins.

The sample consisted of memory (CD45RO+) T cells sorted from blood. This receptor was identified in a woman aged 18-30 years in good health.

The CDR3 reads CSARTESPLDTQYF. For the CDR3, the DNA is TGCAGTGCTAGAACCGAATCGCCCTTGGACACGCAGTATTTT. V gene TRBV20-1 combines with J gene TRBJ2-3; no clear D gene. Germline V gene data show CDR1 as DFQATT and CDR2 as SNEGSKA (reference sequence). V was trimmed by 2 bases and J by 9 bases, leaving 18 bases between them. The CDR3 sequence is 14 residues long.